This is a list of T cell receptor beta chains from one sample in a study of shared T cell receptors in the human thymus. Here immunoSEQ multiplex PCR was the method, and the copy in TCRdb shows in-frame clones only, minus some. The data contain 540,000 or so clones, around three quarters of them singletons. This sample was also put to use in a study of human thymus T cells.

Sequences were obtained from thymocytes. All receptors derive from a boy in the first two years of life with a congenital heart defect. Both conserved end residues are part of each CDR3. Each record gives: D gene, J gene, V gene, clone size, CDR3 protein, CDR3 DNA. The D gene is left open where the match is weak. Size is omitted from some rows. Given values are once, few, many or a class for expanded clones.

TRBD2	TRBJ2-1	TRBV28	NA	CASMRGGSRNEQFF	TGTGCCAGCATGAGGGGCGGGAGTCGTAATGAGCAGTTCTTC
TRBD2	TRBJ2-4	TRBV4-2	NA	CASSLPGPRLAGGPIQYF	TGTGCCAGCAGCCTCCCGGGGCCGCGACTAGCGGGAGGCCCTATTCAGTACTTC
NA	TRBJ2-4	TRBV25-1	NA	CASSGEQNIQYF	TGTGCCAGCAGCGGAGAACAAAACATTCAGTACTTC
TRBD2	TRBJ2-7	TRBV5-1	NA	CASSFELAGGPRGYEQYF	TGCGCCAGCAGCTTCGAGCTAGCGGGAGGGCCTAGAGGGTACGAGCAGTACTTC
TRBD1	TRBJ1-2	TRBV27	NA	CASSPPRDRGYGYTF	TGTGCCAGCAGTCCCCCCCGGGACAGAGGGTATGGCTACACCTTC
NA	TRBJ2-7	TRBV4-3	NA	CASSQEGDTDYEQYF	TGCGCCAGCAGCCAAGAGGGGGACACCGACTACGAGCAGTACTTC
TRBD2	TRBJ2-4	TRBV5-6	NA	CASSPRSGSVQYF	TGTGCCAGCAGCCCCCGGAGCGGGAGTGTTCAGTACTTC
NA	TRBJ2-1	TRBV5-4	NA	CASSQRLHNSYNEQFF	TGTGCCAGCAGCCAGAGACTGCATAACTCCTACAATGAGCAGTTCTTC
NA	TRBJ1-2	TRBV19	NA	CATLKDSEERGYTF	TGTGCCACCCTTAAAGACTCGGAGGAAAGGGGCTACACCTTC
NA	TRBJ1-5	TRBV6-4	NA	CASSDSGQINQPQHF	TGTGCCAGCAGTGACTCTGGACAGATCAATCAGCCCCAGCATTTT
NA	TRBJ2-7	TRBV21-1	few	CASSPDQGAPHEQYF	TGTGCCAGCAGTCCGGACCAGGGGGCGCCTCACGAGCAGTACTTC
TRBD2	TRBJ2-7	TRBV4-3	NA	CASSQTSGRSYEQYF	TGCGCCAGCAGCCAAACTAGCGGGAGATCGTACGAGCAGTACTTC
TRBD2	TRBJ2-7	TRBV2	NA	CASSERAGGGGRGIHEQYF	TGTGCCAGCAGTGAACGGGCGGGAGGGGGCGGTCGGGGCATCCACGAGCAGTACTTC
TRBD1	TRBJ1-2	TRBV4-2	NA	CASSQAFKQGENYGYTF	TGTGCCAGCAGCCAAGCCTTCAAACAGGGGGAGAACTATGGCTACACCTTC
TRBD2	TRBJ2-5	TRBV4-2	NA	CASSQDFLAEGQETQYF	TGTGCCAGCAGCCAAGATTTCCTAGCGGAGGGCCAAGAGACCCAGTACTTC
NA	TRBJ2-1	TRBV30	NA	CAWSESGPLSYNEQFF	TGTGCCTGGAGTGAGAGCGGGCCCCTCTCCTACAATGAGCAGTTCTTC
TRBD1	TRBJ2-7	TRBV29-1	NA	CSPGQGPYEQYF	TGCAGCCCCGGACAGGGGCCCTACGAGCAGTACTTC
NA	TRBJ1-2	TRBV27	NA	CASSFHREGDYGYTF	TGTGCCAGCAGTTTTCACAGGGAAGGCGACTATGGCTACACCTTC
TRBD2	TRBJ2-5	TRBV5-6	few	CASSLHQREGLRETQYF	TGTGCCAGCAGCTTGCATCAGCGGGAGGGCCTGAGGGAGACCCAGTACTTC
NA	TRBJ1-2	TRBV4-3	NA	CASSQVGDRFNYGYTF	TGCGCCAGCAGCCAAGTTGGCGACAGGTTTAACTATGGCTACACCTTC
TRBD1	TRBJ1-2	TRBV29-1	NA	CSVATGKSYGYTF	TGCAGCGTCGCGACAGGGAAGTCCTATGGCTACACCTTC
TRBD1	TRBJ1-2	TRBV5-8	NA	CASSLRSTDRANYGYTF	TGTGCCAGCAGCTTACGATCAACCGACAGGGCTAACTATGGCTACACCTTC
TRBD1	TRBJ2-7	TRBV28	NA	CASSVTGTVNYEQYF	TGTGCCAGCAGCGTAACCGGGACAGTGAACTACGAGCAGTACTTC
NA	TRBJ2-5	TRBV7-8	NA	CASSPGLDSEETQYF	TGTGCCAGCAGCCCCGGTCTGGACAGTGAAGAGACCCAGTACTTC
NA	TRBJ1-2	TRBV11-1	NA	CASSFGGSGYTF	TGTGCCAGCAGCTTCGGGGGATCGGGCTACACCTTC
NA	TRBJ1-5	TRBV4-1	NA	CASSIQDRDQPQHF	TGCGCCAGCAGTATCCAGGACAGAGATCAGCCCCAGCATTTT
NA	TRBJ2-3	TRBV9	NA	CASSVKLDTQYF	TGTGCCAGCAGCGTAAAGCTAGATACGCAGTATTTT
TRBD2	TRBJ2-1	TRBV2	NA	CASSEAAGALDSEQFF	TGTGCCAGCAGTGAAGCAGCGGGAGCGCTTGATTCTGAGCAGTTCTTC
TRBD2	TRBJ2-2	TRBV28	NA	CASSPSGRGTGELFF	TGTGCCAGCAGTCCTAGCGGGAGAGGTACCGGGGAGCTGTTTTTT